The 28 T cell receptor beta chains given below trace back to one sample, sequenced in a study of beta chain features in type 1 diabetes. Study-level findings and limits: Among all four CD4+ subsets, Type 1 diabetes patients had TCRB CDR3s that were moderately but significantly shorter.

The isolated RNA, all of it, was reverse transcribed, so expressed TCRB transcripts were what got sequenced. Here immunoSEQ multiplex PCR was the method, and the copy in TCRdb shows in-frame clones only, minus some. The sample lists 120,000 or so clones, approximately 15% occurring once. Their antigen targets remain unknown. Specimen: central memory CD4+ T cells from blood. The receptors come from a man younger than 35 with type 1 diabetes.

This clone was observed a few times. The V gene is TRBV11-2, the J gene TRBJ2-7, with a possible D match to TRBD2 (5 bases). This CDR3 is 15 amino acids long. V was shortened by 5 bases and J by 0 bases, with 14 bases between the two germline ends. CDR1 and CDR2 from the germline V gene are SGHAT and FQNNGV. The CDR3: CASSPHIGGSYEQYF. CDR3 sequence (DNA): TGTGCCAGCAGCCCTCACATAGGAGGCTCCTACGAGCAGTACTTC.

This clone has more than one count but fewer than ten. This chain uses TRBV11-2 with TRBJ2-7; D is possibly TRBD2 (5 bases). CDR1 is SGHAT and CDR2 is FQNNGV in the germline V gene. Trimming removed 7 bases from V and 3 bases from J, with 10 bases in between. CDR3 length: 12 amino acids. The CDR3 loop is CASIRDGYEQYF. CDR3 DNA: TGTGCCAGCATCCGGGATGGCTACGAGCAGTACTTC.

The chain uses TRBV5-1 and TRBJ2-5, with 10 bases matching TRBD2. The CDR3 extends over 17 amino acids. With 0 bases clipped from V and 4 bases from J, the junction kept 9 bases outside the gene matches. Germline V gene data show CDR1 as SGHRS and CDR2 as YFSETQ. The CDR3 here is CASSLGIAGGRGETQYF. The CDR3 DNA reads TGCGCCAGCAGCTTGGGTATAGCGGGGGGCCGAGGAGAGACCCAGTACTTC.

The CDR3 loop reads CASSSGTTAYNEQFF. DNA of the CDR3: TGTGCCAGCAGTAGCGGGACAACTGCTTACAATGAGCAGTTCTTC. This rearrangement joins TRBV2 to TRBJ2-1; a possible D gene is TRBD2 (7 bases). This CDR3 has 15 amino acids. Trimming cost V 5 bases and J 4 bases, with 15 bases left between them. Germline V CDR1 and CDR2: SNHLY, FYNNEI.

The gene calls are TRBV2 and TRBJ2-2; 7 bases line up with TRBD1. There are 15 residues in the CDR3. V shed 6 bases, J shed 2 bases, and the junction held 6 bases outside the gene matches. In germline, CDR1 is SNHLY, CDR2 FYNNEI. The CDR3 reads CASRRDRVNTGELFF. The CDR3 nucleotides read TGTGCCAGCAGGCGCGACAGGGTCAACACCGGGGAGCTGTTTTTT.

This clone appeared a few times. This chain uses TRBV5-1 with TRBJ2-5, with D uncertain. The CDR3 loop spans 13 amino acids. Germline CDR1 is SGHRS and CDR2 is YFSETQ. V was clipped by 1 base and J by 1 base, with 5 bases between them. DNA of the CDR3: TGCGCCAGCAGCTTGTGGTCCCAAGAGACCCAGTACTTC. The encoded protein is CASSLWSQETQYF.

This clone has a handful of counts. This rearrangement joins TRBV5-1 to TRBJ1-1, with TRBD1 as a possible D gene (6 bases). This CDR3 has 15 residues. Trimming cost V 4 bases and J 0 bases, with 13 bases left between them. The germline gives CDR1 SGHRS, CDR2 YFSETQ. The CDR3 sequence is CASSPEDSMNTEAFF. Written as DNA, the CDR3 is TGCGCCAGCAGCCCGGAGGACAGTATGAACACTGAAGCTTTCTTT.

In this sample, this clone turned up many times. The V call is TRBV14, the J call TRBJ2-1; D is undetermined. This CDR3 has 13 residues. The germline CDR1 and CDR2 sequences are SGHDN and FVKESK. V lost 1 base to trimming and J lost 12 bases, with 13 bases between them. This CDR3 reads CASSQARREGQFF. In DNA, the CDR3 is TGTGCCAGCAGCCAAGCGCGGAGAGAAGGGCAGTTCTTC.

V usage is TRBV2 and J usage is TRBJ1-2; D not certain. Trimming stripped 2 bases from V and 0 bases from J, with 10 bases between. This CDR3 has 15 residues. Germline values: CDR1 SNHLY, CDR2 FYNNEI. The CDR3 nucleotides are TGTGCCAGCAGTGAAAGGGCAGTACCTAACTATGGCTACACCTTC. This sequence encodes CASSERAVPNYGYTF.

This clone was seen many times. The chain uses TRBV4-2 and TRBJ1-1; the D gene is possibly TRBD1 (5 bases). V was trimmed by 0 bases and J by 5 bases, leaving 13 bases between them. The length of the CDR3 is 15 residues. Germline lookup yields CDR1 LGHNA and CDR2 YNFKEQ. The CDR3 loop reads CASSQDPGYETEAFF. The CDR3 DNA reads as TGTGCCAGCAGCCAAGATCCAGGGTACGAGACTGAAGCTTTCTTT.

This chain connects TRBV27 to TRBJ2-1; possibly TRBD2 for D (6 bases). The CDR3 has 16 residues. V shed 0 bases and J shed 9 bases, with 18 bases lying between them. Germline-derived CDR1 and CDR2 are MNHEY and SMNVEV (reference sequence). CDR3 DNA: TGTGCCAGCAGTTTATCGGCCGGGGGAGAATATTCTGAGCAGTTCTTC. Translating it yields CASSLSAGGEYSEQFF.

This clone was counted a few times. This chain connects TRBV5-1 to TRBJ2-7; D is undetermined. The germline gives CDR1 SGHRS, CDR2 YFSETQ. This CDR3 has 14 residues. V lost 3 bases and J 5 bases, leaving 15 bases between the germline ends. The CDR3 DNA reads TGCGCCAGCAGCTGGACCGGACCCCGGGACGAGCAGTACTTC. Protein sequence: CASSWTGPRDEQYF. The full variable domain, its missing parts supplied by reference TRBV5-1 and TRBJ2-7, is KAGVTQTPRYLIKTRGQQVTLSCSPISGHRSVSWYQQTPGQGLQFLFEYFSETQRNKGNFPGRFSGRQFSNSRSEMNVSTLELGDSALYLCASSWTGPRDEQYFGPGTRLTVT.

This clone showed up just a few times. This sequence joins TRBV5-4 and TRBJ2-2, with TRBD1 matching over 9 bases. V dropped 3 bases and J dropped 4; count of bases not matched to a gene: 13. Germline V gene sequence: CDR1 SGHNT, CDR2 YYREEE (reference sequence). The CDR3 consists of 18 residues. The CDR3 DNA reads TGTGCCAGCAGCTCCGTCGGACAGGGGTATTGGGGCACCGGGGAGCTGTTTTTT. This sequence encodes CASSSVGQGYWGTGELFF.

This clone was counted many times. This chain joins TRBV21-1 and TRBJ2-7; the table's D call of TRBD1 was not tested on the DNA. TRBV21-1 is reported as a pseudogene. This CDR3 is 14 amino acids long. CDR3 coding DNA: TGTGCCAGCACGGACAGGGAACCCCTCTACGAGCAGTACTTC. Its translation is CASTDREPLYEQYF.

The chain recombines TRBV30 with TRBJ1-5, with D maybe TRBD1 (6 bases). Looked up from germline, CDR1 is GTSNPN and CDR2 is SVGIG (reference sequence). This CDR3 comprises 14 residues. Deletions cut 4 bases from V and 2 bases from J, with 12 bases between. The CDR3 nucleotides read TGTGCCTGGACCACAGGGCAGGGCAATCAGCCCCAGCATTTT. Its translation is CAWTTGQGNQPQHF.

Of note for this clone: This likely comes from a read error, as the CDR3 has no conserved phenylalanine or tryptophan at its end. The DNA is left out, because the CDR3 cannot be placed on it with certainty; the CDR3 is given as TCRdb lists it. This CDR3 is CSARGAQDSVV. V is TRBV20-1 and J is TRBJ1-2; the table's D call, TRBD1, was not checked against the DNA. A total of 11 residues make up the CDR3, ends included. CDR1 DFQATT and CDR2 SNEGSKA come from the germline V gene (reference sequence).

This clone was observed a few times. The J gene is TRBJ1-1, the V gene TRBV6-6; no reliable D call. V lost 6 bases and J lost 6, with 20 bases in between. Germline assignment: CDR1 MNHNY and CDR2 SVGAGI (reference sequence). There are 15 residues in the CDR3. The CDR3 region is CASSYESQRNPEAFF. For the CDR3, the DNA is TGTGCCAGCAGCTACGAGTCCCAACGAAACCCTGAAGCTTTCTTT.

The chain recombines TRBV4-1 with TRBJ1-1, with no clear D. The V end was cut by 4 bases, the J end by 8 bases, with 14 bases between. The CDR3 sequence is 13 residues long. Germline V gives CDR1 MGHRA, CDR2 YSYEKL. For the CDR3, the DNA is TGCGCCAGCAGCCGCTATTCTCCCGGGGAAGCTTTCTTT. This sequence encodes CASSRYSPGEAFF.

The chain couples TRBV15 to TRBJ2-7; no clear D gene. Trimming cost V 5 bases and J 0 bases, with 11 bases left between them. The CDR3 extends over 14 amino acids. Germline CDR1 LNHNV, CDR2 YYDKDF (reference sequence). The CDR3 DNA is TGTGCCACCAGCTGGGGAACGGACTCCTACGAGCAGTACTTC. It encodes CATSWGTDSYEQYF.

The chain couples TRBV9 to TRBJ2-1; perhaps D is TRBD1 or TRBD2 (5 bases each). CDR1 is SGDLS and CDR2 is YYNGEE in the germline V gene. This CDR3 is built from 14 residues. Trimming took 4 bases from V and 8 from J, leaving 16 bases between them. DNA for the CDR3: TGTGCCAGCAGCCCAACCGGGACCAGCGATGAGCAGTTCTTC. It is translated as CASSPTGTSDEQFF.

The chain recombines TRBV25-1 with TRBJ2-7, with 7 bases that match TRBD2. The germline CDR1 and CDR2 sequences are MGHDK and SYGVNS. The V segment lost 2 bases and the J segment 3 bases; nucleotides outside the gene matches: 4. The CDR3 runs 14 residues. CDR3: CASSEAGERYEQYF. The CDR3 DNA reads as TGTGCCAGCAGTGAAGCGGGGGAACGCTACGAGCAGTACTTC.

This clone was recorded a few times. J is TRBJ2-3 and V is TRBV30, with D maybe TRBD2 (5 bases). Germline CDR1 is GTSNPN and CDR2 is SVGIG (reference sequence). Trimming took 3 bases from V and 2 from J, leaving 12 bases between them. The CDR3 runs 14 residues. CDR3 in amino acids: CAWSRGQTTDTQYF. CDR3 DNA sequence: TGTGCCTGGAGCAGAGGGCAAACCACAGATACGCAGTATTTT.

V usage is TRBV5-1 and J usage is TRBJ2-3, with D possibly called TRBD1 or TRBD2 (6 bases each). CDR3 size: 17 residues. V was cut by 0 bases and J by 2 bases, with 16 bases left in between. Per germline, CDR1 SGHRS and CDR2 YFSETQ. The CDR3 nucleotides read TGCGCCAGCAGCTTGGGTTCTGGGGGGCGCAACACAGATACGCAGTATTTT. Its translation is CASSLGSGGRNTDTQYF.

This clone was counted only a few times. This chain links TRBV5-1 with TRBJ2-5; no definite D call. This CDR3 is 13 amino acids long. In germline, CDR1 is SGHRS, CDR2 YFSETQ. The V and J ends lost 1 base and 1 base respectively, with 5 bases between them. CDR3 DNA: TGCGCCAGCAGCTTGAGGCCCCAAGAGACCCAGTACTTC. It codes for CASSLRPQETQYF.

This clone has more than one count but fewer than ten. This chain joins TRBV28 and TRBJ2-5, with D unresolved. The CDR3 loop spans 12 amino acids. Germline-derived CDR1 and CDR2 are MDHEN and SYDVKM. V was clipped by 5 bases and J by 3 bases, with 7 bases between them. The CDR3 spells CASSGNKETQYF. As DNA, the CDR3 is TGTGCCAGCAGTGGGAACAAAGAGACCCAGTACTTC.

This clone was counted a few times. The V and J genes are TRBV18 and TRBJ2-1, with 7 bases that match TRBD2. This CDR3 comprises 15 residues. Germline CDR1 and CDR2: KGHSH and LQKENI. With V trimmed by 3 bases and J by 0 bases, 2 bases remained unmatched. The CDR3 region has the DNA TGTGCCAGCTCACCTAAGCGGGGCTCCTACAATGAGCAGTTCTTC. It translates to CASSPKRGSYNEQFF.

There are a few counts of this clone. J is TRBJ2-5 and V is TRBV19; TRBD2 aligns across 13 bases. From germline, CDR1 is LNHDA and CDR2 SQIVND (reference sequence). The CDR3 length is 16 residues. The J segment lost 5 bases and the V segment lost 4 bases, leaving 7 bases of the junction unmatched. The CDR3 spells CASSNRLAGGGETQYF. CDR3 nucleotides: TGTGCCAGTAGTAACCGACTAGCGGGAGGAGGGGAGACCCAGTACTTC.

This clone was detected only a few times. The CDR3 DNA is TGTGCCAGCAGCGAGGGTAAGAGGTCCGGAAACATTCAGTACTTC. This sequence encodes CASSEGKRSGNIQYF. The V gene is TRBV7-9, the J gene TRBJ2-4, with D possibly being TRBD2 (5 bases). Germline CDR1 SEHNR, CDR2 FQNEAQ (reference sequence). The CDR3 sequence is 15 residues long. V lost 5 bases and J lost 6, with 17 bases in between.